This T cell receptor beta chain was sequenced in a study of shared T cell receptors in the human thymus. Some clones are missing from TCRdb's copy, which holds only in-frame ones; the method was immunoSEQ multiplex PCR. The profile shows some 660,000 clones, around 87% of them singletons. This CDR3 comprises 17 residues. With 3 bases removed from V and 0 bases from J, the gap between germline ends came to 18 bases. The germline V gene encodes CDR1 MNHNS and CDR2 SASEGT. These data also featured in a second study, about human thymus T cells. That publication notes: The source of the thymus tissue was resections taken during corrective heart surgery. The authors found apparently biased V and J gene usage in thymic and blood repertoires.

This TCR derives from a boy in the first two years of life with a congenital heart defect. Input material: thymocytes. This chain links TRBV6-1 with TRBJ2-7; D remains unclear. In DNA form, the CDR3 reads TGTGCCAGCAGTGATGCACCAGTGGCGGTCAGCTCCTACGAGCAGTACTTC. Encoded protein: CASSDAPVAVSSYEQYF.